This TCR beta chain came from a study of CD4 T cells in relation to SARS-CoV-2 and coronaviruses. As for the study in general: PBMCs were cultured with antigen for roughly 9 days before TCR beta sequencing. No peptide or an HIV-1 Nef peptide pool served as negative control.

Before the COVID-19 pandemic, during about 2010-2019, CD4+ T cells were taken from unexposed donors. The cells were cultured for less than twelve days before CD4+ T cells were isolated. Testing used SARS-CoV-2 S/N and four cold-coronavirus spikes on unexposed-donor CD4+ T cells, cells permitting. PBMCs were plated at about 2 million per well in IL-2-containing medium. Sequencing used immunoSEQ multiplex PCR; TCRdb keeps in-frame clones, though not all of them. This table has 20,000 to 25,000 clones, around four fifths appearing once. Losses at the gene ends were 0 bases for V and 9 bases for J; bases not matched to a gene: 6. The CDR3 spans 15 residues. Germline CDR1 MGHRA, CDR2 YSYEKL. As to this clone: Its antigen remains unknown.

The sequencing sample was made of CD4+ T cells from PBMCs, cultured in vitro. The V and J genes are TRBV4-1 and TRBJ2-1; 9 bases match TRBD2. The receptor comes from a human donor in good health. The CDR3 here is CASSQDQREACEQFF. DNA of the CDR3: TGCGCCAGCAGCCAAGATCAGCGGGAGGCCTGTGAGCAGTTCTTC.